This T cell receptor (beta chain) came from a study of T cells in Graves' hyperthyroidism and ophthalmopathy. Lactation, pregnancy, other autoimmune disease or uncontrolled infection excluded patients. RNA transcripts provided the source from which TCR beta CDR3 regions were amplified. First-round RT-PCR targeting the TCR CDR3 was performed with the HTBI primer set. TCRdb re-called the multiplex PCR reads through MiXCR, storing one row per CDR3 protein. The sample has about 840,000 distinct CDR3 sequences, 38% seen once; the top ten hold 7.5% to 9.5%. The V and J ends lost 4 bases and 6 bases, in that order; junction bases with no gene match: 5. This CDR3 comprises 13 residues. The germline CDR1 and CDR2 sequences are ENHRY and SYGVKD. This clonotype came up many times.

This sequence joins TRBV10-3 and TRBJ1-2, with 7 bases lining up with TRBD1. The specimen was blood. This TCR derives from a young man with Graves' hyperthyroidism. DNA for the CDR3: TGTGCCATCAGTGGACAGGGAGAGCATGGCTACACCTTC. Translating gives CAISGQGEHGYTF.